The subject of this entry is one TCR beta chain. Its antigen is still unknown. This sample is drawn from a study of identical twins. Whole-study results and caveats: A lower insertion count was a feature of abundant cord blood beta clonotypes, with no such feature in memory repertoires. It was cross-sectional statistical analysis, not following the same donors, that the conclusions relied on.

Each CDR3 protein is one row after TCRdb ran MiXCR on the 5' RACE reads. The sample holds 200,000 to 250,000 distinct CDR3 sequences, 6% to 9% seen once. From germline, CDR1 is SGHNT and CDR2 YYREEE (reference sequence). The CDR3 has 15 residues. The V and J ends lost 1 base and 4 bases respectively, with 15 bases between them. These data were also reused for a study on yellow fever vaccine responses in identical twins.

The sequence came from a woman aged 18-29 years in good health. Sample: memory (CD45RO+) T cells sorted from blood. The chain combines TRBV5-4 with TRBJ2-7, with a possible D match to TRBD1 (7 bases). Written as DNA, the CDR3 is TGTGCCAGCAGCTTGAGGGGGCTAGGAGGGTACGAGCAGTACTTC. This sequence encodes CASSLRGLGGYEQYF.